Listed here are 8 T cell receptor beta chains from one sample, sequenced in a study of identical twins. TCRdb redid the calling of the 5' RACE reads with MiXCR, one entry per CDR3 protein. The repertoire holds some 240,000 distinct CDR3 sequences, with around 8% as singletons. The same data also went into a second study, on yellow fever vaccine responses in identical twins.

Sequenced input: CD8+ T cells sorted from blood. These receptors came from a woman aged 18-29 years in good health.

This clonotype was counted only a few times. The gene calls are TRBV7-8 and TRBJ2-7, with D hard to call. Per germline, CDR1 SGHVS and CDR2 FQNEAQ. This CDR3 is 12 amino acids long. Trimming cost V 2 bases and J 7 bases, with 9 bases left between them. CDR3 sequence reads: CASSLSTVEQYF. The DNA for the CDR3 is TGTGCCAGCAGCTTAAGCACGGTTGAGCAGTACTTC.

This clonotype has only a few counts. The V call is TRBV4-2, the J call TRBJ2-3, with TRBD2 as a possible D gene (6 bases). CDR3 length: 19 amino acids. In germline, CDR1 is LGHNA, CDR2 YNFKEQ. V was clipped by 1 base and J by 1 base, with 21 bases between them. The CDR3 nucleotides read TGTGCCAGCAGCCAAGTGGTCCCTACACGGGGGAGTGGCACAGATACGCAGTATTTT. Amino acid sequence: CASSQVVPTRGSGTDTQYF.

This clonotype was counted at least ten times. The V gene is TRBV6-5, the J gene TRBJ2-2; perhaps TRBD2 as D (5 bases). Trimming stripped 0 bases from V and 0 bases from J, with 11 bases between. This CDR3 is built from 17 residues. CDR1 and CDR2 from the germline V gene are MNHEY and SVGAGI. CDR3 sequence (DNA): TGTGCCAGCAGTTACTCTAGCGCGTTCGCGAACACCGGGGAGCTGTTTTTT. Translation: CASSYSSAFANTGELFF.

Details on this clonotype: The germline gene is not matched at one end of the junction; a read error may be the cause. The V call is TRBV24-1, the J call TRBJ2-1; the match to TRBD2 covers 16 bases. This CDR3 region has 21 residues. CDR1 is KGHDR, CDR2 SFDVKD, per germline. CDR3 sequence reads: CAASDLSPGLAGGSSYNEQFF. CDR3 nucleotide sequence: TGTGCCGCCAGTGATTTGTCTCCGGGACTAGCGGGAGGGAGTTCCTACAATGAGCAGTTCTTC.

A word on this clonotype: Since a much larger clone is just one base distant, this may be a read error. The chain recombines TRBV27 with TRBJ2-5; D may be TRBD2 (7 bases). This CDR3 contains 15 residues. Germline-derived CDR1 and CDR2 are MNHEY and SMNVEV (reference sequence). V lost 6 bases and J 3 bases, leaving 17 bases between the germline ends. The CDR3: CASSPPRGLEETQYF. Written as DNA, the CDR3 is TGTGCCAGCAGCCCCCCGCGGGGGCTAGAAGAGACCCAGTACTTC.

This chain joins TRBV6-5 and TRBJ2-5; D gene ambiguous. CDR3 length: 15 amino acids. Germline loops: CDR1 MNHEY, CDR2 SVGAGI. Trimming removed 4 bases from V and 5 bases from J, with 17 bases in between. DNA for the CDR3: TGTGCCAGCAGTTCATGGCAAGACATTGGGGAGACCCAGTACTTC. The encoded protein is CASSSWQDIGETQYF.

This clonotype appeared many times. This chain uses TRBV20-1 with TRBJ2-3, with 12 bases lining up with TRBD2. After removal of 6 bases from V and 4 bases from J, the junction contained 8 bases not matched to a gene. The CDR3 is made up of 15 amino acids. Looked up from germline, CDR1 is DFQATT and CDR2 is SNEGSKA (reference sequence). The CDR3 coding sequence is TGCAGTGCCGCTAGCGGGAGGGCCGAGTCAGATACGCAGTATTTT. Amino acid sequence: CSAASGRAESDTQYF.

The chain combines TRBV27 with TRBJ2-1, with D perhaps matching TRBD1 or TRBD2 (5 bases each). The CDR3 covers 17 residues. With 0 bases removed from V and 2 bases from J, the gap between germline ends came to 14 bases. Germline assignment: CDR1 MNHEY and CDR2 SMNVEV (reference sequence). In DNA, the CDR3 is TGTGCCAGCAGTTTATCGGCCGGGGACCTGACCTACAATGAGCAGTTCTTC. It yields the protein CASSLSAGDLTYNEQFF.